This passage covers 30 T cell receptor beta chains from one sample sequenced in a study of T cell responses to AZD1222 COVID-19 vaccine. The repertoire was sequenced with immunoSEQ multiplex PCR; TCRdb's copy has only in-frame clones and lacks some. Of 120,000 to 150,000 clones detected, about 93% appear once; the ten largest clones hold 2.5% to 3%. The sample consisted of peripheral blood, taken on day 0 of MenACWY control vaccination. The receptors derive from an adult in good health.

This chain uses TRBV6-5 with TRBJ2-1; D is possibly TRBD1 or TRBD2 (6 bases each). Trimming removed 6 bases from V and 4 bases from J, with 16 bases in between. The CDR3 runs to 15 residues. CDR1 is MNHEY and CDR2 is SVGAGI in the germline V gene. The CDR3 nucleotides are TGTGCCAGCAGGGGGGCGGGATACATATACAATGAGCAGTTCTTC. This translates into CASRGAGYIYNEQFF.

The chain is built from TRBV7-8 and TRBJ2-1; 7 bases fit TRBD1. Trimming at V came to 7 bases and at J to 6 bases, leaving 12 bases not matched to a gene. The CDR3 extends over 15 amino acids. Per the germline V gene, CDR1 is SGHVS and CDR2 is FQNEAQ. The chain's CDR3 is CASTLDRAIRNEQFF. For the CDR3, the DNA is TGTGCCAGCACTCTCGACAGGGCCATTCGCAATGAGCAGTTCTTC. The entire variable domain, with the rest obtained from reference TRBV7-8 and TRBJ2-1, is as follows: GAGVSQSPRYKVAKRGQDVALRCDPISGHVSLFWYQQALGQGPEFLTYFQNEAQLDKSGLPSDRFFAERPEGSVSTLKIQRTQQEDSAVYLCASTLDRAIRNEQFFGPGTRLTVL.

V usage is TRBV27 and J usage is TRBJ2-5, with 9 positions matching TRBD2. This CDR3 is built from 14 residues. CDR1 is MNHEY and CDR2 is SMNVEV in the germline V gene (reference sequence). Trimming at V came to 3 bases and at J to 4 bases, leaving 3 bases not matched to a gene. CDR3 nucleotide sequence: TGTGCCAGCAGTTTTCGCGGGAGGGGAGAGACCCAGTACTTC. Protein sequence: CASSFRGRGETQYF.

The rearrangement uses TRBV10-3 and TRBJ1-6; 10 bases match TRBD1. CDR1 and CDR2 from the germline V gene are ENHRY and SYGVKD. J was trimmed by 10 bases and V by 3 bases; bases with no gene match: 6. This CDR3 contains 15 residues. The CDR3 DNA is TGTGCCATCAGTGAAGGGACAGGGGCTGGGTCACCCCTCCACTTT. Its translation is CAISEGTGAGSPLHF.

The rearrangement joins TRBV7-2 to TRBJ1-2; no reliable D call. The length of the CDR3 is 13 residues. CDR1 is SGHTA, CDR2 FQGNSA, per germline. V was cut by 5 bases and J by 10 bases, with 17 bases left in between. The CDR3 here is CASSPSGGWDYTF. CDR3 DNA: TGTGCCAGCAGCCCTAGCGGTGGTTGGGACTACACCTTC.

J is TRBJ1-6 and V is TRBV5-1; no firm D call. This CDR3 has 14 residues. V was trimmed by 6 bases and J by 6 bases, leaving 13 bases between them. CDR1 and CDR2 (germline): SGHRS, YFSETQ. In DNA, the CDR3 is TGCGCCAGCACCCCGGGTGGTACTAATTCACCCCTCCACTTT. Translation: CASTPGGTNSPLHF.

V and J are TRBV18 and TRBJ1-2, with D possibly TRBD1 on 6 matching bases. V was clipped by 3 bases and J by 0 bases, with 11 bases between them. Germline V gene lookup returns CDR1 KGHSH and CDR2 LQKENI. The CDR3 is 15 amino acids. The CDR3 here is CASSPETGSNYGYTF. DNA for the CDR3: TGTGCCAGCTCACCCGAGACAGGCTCTAACTATGGCTACACCTTC.

The chain joins TRBV10-3 to TRBJ1-2; 9 nucleotides agree with TRBD1. The CDR3 has 15 amino acids. Germline V gene sequence: CDR1 ENHRY, CDR2 SYGVKD. With V trimmed by 11 bases and J by 5 bases, 15 bases remained unmatched. CDR3 in DNA: TGTGCCGTCGGAACAGGGGGCGCCGGATTTTATGGCTACACCTTC. This encodes CAVGTGGAGFYGYTF.

The chain uses TRBV6-1 and TRBJ1-2; 8 nucleotides align to TRBD1. Germline V lookup: CDR1 MNHNS, CDR2 SASEGT. With 8 bases clipped from V and 0 bases from J, the junction kept 8 bases outside the gene matches. The CDR3 is 15 residues long. CDR3 region: CASRRGQDANYGYTF. The CDR3 bases are TGTGCCAGCCGGCGGGGACAGGACGCTAACTATGGCTACACCTTC.

V gene TRBV7-8 combines with J gene TRBJ2-7, with a weak D call TRBD2 (6 bases). Germline V CDR1 and CDR2: SGHVS, FQNEAQ. The CDR3 length is 14 residues. V shed 5 bases and J shed 1 base, with 12 bases lying between them. In DNA form, the CDR3 reads TGTGCCAGCAGCGGCCGGGACTTTTCCTACGAGCAGTACTTC. Encoded protein: CASSGRDFSYEQYF.

The V and J genes are TRBV5-1 and TRBJ2-5; D might be TRBD2 (5 bases). The CDR3 runs to 14 residues. Trimming took off 0 bases at V and 4 bases at J, with 10 bases between the two ends. CDR1 SGHRS and CDR2 YFSETQ come from the germline V gene. The CDR3 DNA reads TGCGCCAGCAGCTTGGGAGCGGCCCGAGAGACCCAGTACTTC. Its translation: CASSLGAARETQYF.

V usage is TRBV9 and J usage is TRBJ2-1; 13 bases agree with TRBD2. J gave up 2 bases and V 4 bases, and 9 bases lay outside the gene matches. The CDR3 length is 18 residues. The germline V gene has CDR1 SGDLS and CDR2 YYNGEE. The DNA of the CDR3 is TGTGCCAGCAGCCCCCGGGCGGGACTAGCGGGACCCTACAATGAGCAGTTCTTC. It yields the protein CASSPRAGLAGPYNEQFF. Full variable domain (rest looked up from reference TRBV9 and TRBJ2-1): DSGVTQTPKHLITATGQRVTLRCSPRSGDLSVYWYQQSLDQGLQFLIQYYNGEERAKGNILERFSAQQFPDLHSELNLSSLELGDSALYFCASSPRAGLAGPYNEQFFGPGTRLTVL.

This clone was observed once. V and J are TRBV6-5 and TRBJ1-1; D is possibly TRBD1 (6 bases). Trimming took off 7 bases at V and 6 bases at J, with 18 bases between the two ends. The CDR3 is made up of 14 amino acids. Germline CDR1 MNHEY, CDR2 SVGAGI. The CDR3 sequence: CASTTRDTLSEAFF. CDR3 bases: TGTGCCAGCACCACCCGGGACACTCTCTCTGAAGCTTTCTTT.

The rearrangement uses TRBV30 and TRBJ1-2; D not resolved. Trimming removed 4 bases at V and 2 bases at J, with 5 bases between. The V gene's germline CDR1 is GTSNPN and CDR2 SVGIG (reference sequence). The CDR3 contains 11 residues. CDR3 in amino acids: CAWNSNYGYTF. CDR3 nucleotides: TGTGCCTGGAACTCAAACTATGGCTACACCTTC.

The chain combines TRBV24-1 with TRBJ1-2; D ambiguous. This CDR3 has 12 residues. Germline CDR1 and CDR2: KGHDR and SFDVKD. Trimming pared 3 bases from V and 1 base from J, leaving 2 bases between. CDR3 loop: CATSDGNYGYTF. CDR3 DNA: TGTGCCACCAGTGATGGTAACTATGGCTACACCTTC.

The genes are TRBV11-2 and TRBJ1-1; D might be TRBD1 (5 bases). The germline gives CDR1 SGHAT, CDR2 FQNNGV. V lost 5 bases, J lost 1 base, and 14 bases lay in between. The CDR3 runs 15 residues. CDR3 protein: CASSLTGTQNTEAFF. CDR3 DNA: TGTGCCAGCAGCCTCACTGGGACTCAGAACACTGAAGCTTTCTTT.

V gene TRBV5-1 combines with J gene TRBJ2-1; 10 bases are shared with TRBD2. The CDR3 is made up of 16 amino acids. J gave up 2 bases and V 3 bases, and 5 bases lay outside the gene matches. Per germline, CDR1 SGHRS and CDR2 YFSETQ. CDR3 in DNA: TGCGCCAGCAGCTCTGGACTAGCGGACCCCTACAATGAGCAGTTCTTC. Translation: CASSSGLADPYNEQFF.

The chain combines TRBV11-2 with TRBJ1-2; D is perhaps TRBD1 (5 bases). CDR3 length: 15 residues. The germline V gene has CDR1 SGHAT and CDR2 FQNNGV. The ends were cut back, 1 base at V and 8 bases at J, with 17 bases in the middle. The CDR3 DNA is TGTGCCAGCAGCTTAGGGGGGATGAGGGCGCAGGGCTACACCTTC. Amino acid sequence: CASSLGGMRAQGYTF.

J is TRBJ1-2 and V is TRBV5-6; D might be TRBD1 (5 bases). Trimming stripped 0 bases from V and 4 bases from J, with 7 bases between. The CDR3 length is 13 residues. Germline V gene lookup returns CDR1 SGHDT and CDR2 YYEEEE. The CDR3 nucleotides read TGTGCCAGCAGCTTGGCAGGGTTCTATGGCTACACCTTC. Translated, it gives CASSLAGFYGYTF.

This chain connects TRBV27 to TRBJ2-2; D is unclear. CDR1 and CDR2 (germline): MNHEY, SMNVEV (reference sequence). The length of the CDR3 is 13 residues. V lost 0 bases and J 9 bases, leaving 8 bases between the germline ends. The CDR3 loop is CASSLSRGRELFF. The CDR3 coding sequence is TGTGCCAGCAGTTTATCGCGAGGCCGGGAGCTGTTTTTT.

The chain combines TRBV5-1 with TRBJ1-2; no clear D. Germline V gives CDR1 SGHRS, CDR2 YFSETQ. Trimming took off 0 bases at V and 8 bases at J, with 14 bases between the two ends. This CDR3 region has 14 residues. The CDR3 loop is CASSLDSAGRGYTF. The CDR3 DNA follows: TGCGCCAGCAGCTTGGACAGCGCCGGGAGAGGCTACACCTTC.

This chain uses TRBV5-1 with TRBJ2-6; tentative D call: TRBD1 (6 bases). Germline CDR1 and CDR2: SGHRS and YFSETQ. The CDR3 is 15 residues long. Trimming removed 5 bases at V and 4 bases at J, with 13 bases between. CDR3 DNA: TGCGCCAGCAGGCGTACAGGGACCGGGGCCAACGTCCTGACTTTC. Its protein product is CASRRTGTGANVLTF.

The chain joins TRBV29-1 to TRBJ2-3; TRBD1 matches at 7 bases. The CDR3 runs 17 residues. Trimming cost V 2 bases and J 3 bases; bases outside gene matches: 14. Per germline, CDR1 SQVTM and CDR2 ANQGSEA. This CDR3 is CSVESWTGNILTDTQYF. The CDR3 region has the DNA TGCAGCGTTGAAAGTTGGACAGGAAATATTCTAACAGATACGCAGTATTTT.

The J gene is TRBJ2-1, the V gene TRBV5-4, with 8 bases identical to TRBD2. Per germline, CDR1 SGHNT and CDR2 YYREEE (reference sequence). Trimming at V came to 2 bases and at J to 0 bases, leaving 4 bases not matched to a gene. This CDR3 is built from 16 residues. DNA for the CDR3: TGTGCCAGCAGCTTTAGCGGGGCGAGCTCCTACAATGAGCAGTTCTTC. Protein product: CASSFSGASSYNEQFF. Full variable domain (missing parts from reference TRBV5-4 and TRBJ2-1): ETGVTQSPTHLIKTRGQQVTLRCSSQSGHNTVSWYQQALGQGPQFIFQYYREEENGRGNFPPRFSGLQFPNYSSELNVNALELDDSALYLCASSFSGASSYNEQFFGPGTRLTVL.

This chain uses TRBV7-6 with TRBJ1-2, with a possible D match to TRBD1 (6 bases). The CDR3 covers 16 residues. From germline, CDR1 is SGHVS and CDR2 FNYEAQ. Trimming pared 3 bases from V and 0 bases from J, leaving 14 bases between. The CDR3 DNA follows: TGTGCCAGCAGCTTGGGGGCGGGGGCTACTAACTATGGCTACACCTTC. Its translation: CASSLGAGATNYGYTF.

The chain uses TRBV5-1 and TRBJ1-3, with 9 bases lining up with TRBD1. Germline trimming cut 4 bases from V and 1 base from J; bases unmatched to any gene: 6. Germline loops: CDR1 SGHRS, CDR2 YFSETQ. This CDR3 has 16 amino acids. The CDR3: CASSPEGQGSGNTIYF. The CDR3 region has the DNA TGCGCCAGCAGCCCGGAAGGACAGGGGTCTGGAAACACCATATATTTT.

The chain couples TRBV14 to TRBJ2-5; D is possibly TRBD2 (6 bases). The V and J ends lost 0 bases and 9 bases respectively, with 11 bases between them. CDR1 is SGHDN, CDR2 FVKESK, per germline. CDR3 size: 13 residues. The CDR3 sequence is CASSQDRTGAQYF. For the CDR3, the DNA is TGTGCCAGCAGCCAAGACAGGACGGGGGCCCAGTACTTC.

The rearrangement links TRBV19 to TRBJ2-7; TRBD1 might be the D (6 bases). Germline V gene sequence: CDR1 LNHDA, CDR2 SQIVND (reference sequence). The germline V and J ends were trimmed by 1 base and 3 bases, with 13 bases remaining between them. The CDR3 spans 15 residues. The chain's CDR3 is CASSIVAGAHYEQYF. The DNA of the CDR3 is TGTGCCAGTAGTATAGTAGCAGGGGCGCACTACGAGCAGTACTTC.

V is TRBV30 and J is TRBJ2-7; TRBD1 matches 8 bases. The J segment lost 4 bases and the V segment lost 5 bases, leaving 1 base of the junction unmatched. Germline V lookup: CDR1 GTSNPN, CDR2 SVGIG (reference sequence). The CDR3 runs to 11 residues. CDR3 in amino acids: CAWDRGYEQYF. The CDR3 DNA sequence: TGTGCCTGGGACAGGGGTTACGAGCAGTACTTC. Complete variable domain (other parts from reference TRBV30 and TRBJ2-7): SQTIHQWPATLVQPVGSPLSLECTVEGTSNPNLYWYRQAAGRGLQLLFYSVGIGQISSEVPQNLSASRPQDRQFILSSKKLLLSDSGFYLCAWDRGYEQYFGPGTRLTVT.

CDR3 loop: CATSLDQGGWKTQYF. The CDR3 DNA is TGCGCCACCTCCTTAGACCAGGGGGGTTGGAAGACCCAGTACTTC. The V gene is TRBV5-1, the J gene TRBJ2-5; tentative D call: TRBD1 (7 bases). The CDR3 extends over 15 amino acids. V gave up 9 bases and J gave up 6 bases, with 24 bases separating them. Germline V lookup: CDR1 SGHRS, CDR2 YFSETQ.